The present T cell receptor (beta chain) was sequenced within a study of OX40 agonist ivuxolimab in advanced cancers. Study-level background: Dose-escalation subjects each had hepatocellular carcinoma, melanoma, renal cell or head and neck cancer. Prior anti-PD-1, anti-PD-L1 or anti-CTLA-4 therapy was allowed; around 43% had some.

Blood samples were obtained at baseline, cycle 4 day 1, and cycle 7 day 1. The protocol was immunoSEQ multiplex PCR, while the TCRdb copy is restricted to in-frame clones and leaves out a portion. The sample comprises roughly 42,000 clones, around 85% of which are singletons, and more than 13% rests with the top ten. Study-level points and caveats: The antigen specificity of the peripheral T cells (those that were expanded) was not determined.

As to this clone: Its antigen is unknown.

Germline V gene sequence: CDR1 MNHEY, CDR2 SVGAGI. The CDR3 extends over 12 amino acids. Trimming shortened V by 6 bases and J by 4 bases, and 6 bases separated the two germline ends. The receptor's source is an adult with an advanced solid tumor such as melanoma, head and neck, liver or kidney cancer. This chain joins TRBV6-5 and TRBJ2-2; D is uncertain. The source material was CD4+ or CD8+ T cells sorted from blood, sampled in a trial of the OX40 agonist ivuxolimab. The CDR3 protein is CASSPGTGELFF. CDR3 coding DNA: TGTGCCAGCAGCCCCGGCACCGGGGAGCTGTTTTTT.